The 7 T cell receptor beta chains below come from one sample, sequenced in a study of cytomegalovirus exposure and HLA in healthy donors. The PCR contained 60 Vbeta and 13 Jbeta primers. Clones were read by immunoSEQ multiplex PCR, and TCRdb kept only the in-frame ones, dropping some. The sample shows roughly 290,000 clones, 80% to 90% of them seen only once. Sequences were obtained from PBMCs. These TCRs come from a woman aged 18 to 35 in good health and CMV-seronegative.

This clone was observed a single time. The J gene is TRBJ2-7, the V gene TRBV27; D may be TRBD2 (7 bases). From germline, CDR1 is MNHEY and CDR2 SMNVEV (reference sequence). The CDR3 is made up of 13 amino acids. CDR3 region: CVTRGGLSYEQYF. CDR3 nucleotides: TGTGTAACTAGGGGGGGCCTCTCCTACGAGCAGTACTTC.

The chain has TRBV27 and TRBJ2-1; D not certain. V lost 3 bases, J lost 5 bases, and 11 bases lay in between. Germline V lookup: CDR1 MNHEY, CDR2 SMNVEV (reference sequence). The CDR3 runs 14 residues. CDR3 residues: CASSFIPSDNEQFF. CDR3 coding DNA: TGTGCCAGCAGTTTTATCCCCTCGGACAATGAGCAGTTCTTC.

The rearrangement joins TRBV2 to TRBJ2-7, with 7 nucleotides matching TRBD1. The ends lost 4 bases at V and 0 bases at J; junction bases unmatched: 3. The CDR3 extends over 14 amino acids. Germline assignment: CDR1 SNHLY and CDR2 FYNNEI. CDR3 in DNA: TGTGCCAGCAGTGCTGACAGGGTCTCCTACGAGCAGTACTTC. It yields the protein CASSADRVSYEQYF.

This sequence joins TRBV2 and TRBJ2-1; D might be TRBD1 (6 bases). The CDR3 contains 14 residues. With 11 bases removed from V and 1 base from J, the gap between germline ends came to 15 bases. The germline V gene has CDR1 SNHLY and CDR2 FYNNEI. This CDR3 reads CAPRGADSYNEQFF. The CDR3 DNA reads TGTGCCCCCAGGGGCGCGGATTCCTACAATGAGCAGTTCTTC.

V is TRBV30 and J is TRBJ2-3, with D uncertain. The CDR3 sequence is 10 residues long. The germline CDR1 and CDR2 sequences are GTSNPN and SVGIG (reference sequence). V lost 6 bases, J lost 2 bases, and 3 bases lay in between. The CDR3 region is CACSTDTQYF. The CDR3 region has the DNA TGTGCCTGCTCCACAGATACGCAGTATTTT.

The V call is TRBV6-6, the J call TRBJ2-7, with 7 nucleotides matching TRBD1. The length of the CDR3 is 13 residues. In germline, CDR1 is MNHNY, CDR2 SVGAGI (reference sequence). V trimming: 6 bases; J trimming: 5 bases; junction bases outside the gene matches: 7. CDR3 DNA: TGTGCCAGCAGCCGACAGGGTCTCGACGAGCAGTACTTC. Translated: CASSRQGLDEQYF.

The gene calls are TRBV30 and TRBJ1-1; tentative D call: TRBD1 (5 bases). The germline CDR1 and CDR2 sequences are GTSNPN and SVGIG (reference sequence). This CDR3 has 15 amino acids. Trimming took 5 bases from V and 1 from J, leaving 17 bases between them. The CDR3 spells CAWSQGGSGNTEAFF. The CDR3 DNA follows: TGTGCCTGGTCGCAGGGCGGGAGTGGGAACACTGAAGCTTTCTTT.